Each of the 28 T cell receptor beta chains below was sequenced from the same sample in a study of T cell repertoires in cytomegalovirus infection. These receptors' targets are unknown. TCRdb re-called the reads with MiXCR, one entry per CDR3 protein. The data contain approximately 350,000 distinct CDR3 sequences, about 32% of them singletons. Sequences were derived from cultured PBMCs, sampled from culture after CMV antigen stimulation. The receptor set was obtained from a human donor in good health (CMV status not recorded). Some clones in this sample may be carry-over from other donors' samples.

This chain links TRBV6-2 or TRBV6-3 with TRBJ1-2; D uncertain. Trimming stripped 8 bases from V and 3 bases from J, with 22 bases between. The CDR3 sequence is 16 residues long. Germline V gives CDR1 MNHEY, CDR2 SVGEGT. CDR3 loop: CASLTEGRIEDYGYTF. For the CDR3, the DNA is TGTGCCAGCCTTACCGAGGGCCGGATTGAGGACTATGGCTACACCTTC.

The chain uses TRBV7-2 and TRBJ1-1; D unclear. The V gene's germline CDR1 is SGHTA and CDR2 FQGNSA. The CDR3 spans 13 residues. V dropped 0 bases and J dropped 4 bases, with 6 bases sitting between them. DNA for the CDR3: TGTGCCAGCAGCTTAGCGCTCTTCACTGAAGCTTTCTTT. Protein product: CASSLALFTEAFF.

By sample share, this clonotype is medium-sized. The chain employs TRBV4-3 and TRBJ1-1, with TRBD1 matching 7 bases. V trimming: 3 bases; J trimming: 4 bases; junction bases outside the gene matches: 2. Germline CDR1 reads LGHNA; CDR2 reads YSLEER. The CDR3 totals 13 residues. The CDR3 loop reads CASSHAGGTEAFF. CDR3 coding DNA: TGCGCCAGCAGCCACGCAGGGGGCACTGAAGCTTTCTTT.

The chain combines TRBV24-1 with TRBJ2-1; 7 bases fit TRBD2. Germline assignment: CDR1 KGHDR and CDR2 SFDVKD. This CDR3 has 16 residues. V gave up 4 bases and J gave up 9 bases; unmatched junction bases: 14. CDR3 sequence (DNA): TGTGCCACCAGTGACTTGACGTCGGGGAGGGGTAGTGAGCAGTTCTTC. It codes for CATSDLTSGRGSEQFF.

In its sample, this clonotype was seen a few times. J is TRBJ2-3 and V is TRBV12-3 or TRBV12-4; D call uncertain. The CDR3 has 16 amino acids. Trimming removed 2 bases at V and 2 bases at J, with 14 bases between. CDR3 in amino acids: CASSLFGSANTDTQYF. CDR3 sequence (DNA): TGTGCCAGCAGTTTATTCGGCAGCGCTAACACAGATACGCAGTATTTT.

The table lists this clonotype with a few counts. The J gene is TRBJ2-3, the V gene TRBV2; 8 bases are a match to TRBD2. Per germline, CDR1 SNHLY and CDR2 FYNNEI. The CDR3 loop spans 14 amino acids. J gave up 2 bases and V 4 bases, and 2 bases lay outside the gene matches. The CDR3 region is CASSVREVTDTQYF. CDR3 DNA: TGTGCCAGCAGTGTGCGGGAGGTCACAGATACGCAGTATTTT.

The sample holds a few counts of this clonotype. The rearrangement uses TRBV11-2 and TRBJ2-5; 13 bases line up with TRBD2. Trimming removed 5 bases from V and 2 bases from J; junction bases left unmatched: 8. The length of the CDR3 is 17 residues. Germline CDR1 SGHAT, CDR2 FQNNGV. CDR3 coding DNA: TGTGCCAGCAGCACCGGGACTAGCGGGATTATACAAGAGACCCAGTACTTC. Its protein is CASSTGTSGIIQETQYF.

The chain is built from TRBV4-1 and TRBJ1-2, with unresolved D. Germline V gene sequence: CDR1 MGHRA, CDR2 YSYEKL. V shed 0 bases and J shed 5 bases, with 4 bases lying between them. The CDR3 contains 12 residues. CDR3 loop: CASSQETYGYTF. The CDR3, as DNA: TGCGCCAGCAGCCAAGAGACATATGGCTACACCTTC.

This clonotype has a count of ten or more. The J gene is TRBJ1-4, the V gene TRBV5-1, with no clear D. Germline CDR1 SGHRS, CDR2 YFSETQ. V lost 5 bases and J lost 4, with 18 bases in between. The CDR3 length is 16 residues. The CDR3 protein is CASRRAGEPINEKLFF. The CDR3, as DNA: TGCGCCAGCAGACGCGCCGGTGAGCCAATTAATGAAAAACTGTTTTTT.

In DNA form, the CDR3 reads TGTGCCAGCAGCCAGGACGGATACGAGCAGTACTTC. Translated, it gives CASSQDGYEQYF. The V and J genes are TRBV6-2 or TRBV6-3 and TRBJ2-7, with D unresolved. Per germline, CDR1 MNHEY and CDR2 SVGEGT. CDR3 size: 12 residues. V lost 6 bases, J lost 4 bases, and 10 bases lay in between.

This clonotype was counted a few times. This chain links TRBV7-2 with TRBJ1-2; perhaps TRBD1 as D (5 bases). The V end lost 5 bases, the J end lost 2 bases, and 12 bases lay between the germline ends. This CDR3 region has 14 residues. The V gene's germline CDR1 is SGHTA and CDR2 FQGNSA. Written as DNA, the CDR3 is TGTGCCAGCAGCCCAGGGAGGGAGAACTATGGCTACACCTTC. Its translation: CASSPGRENYGYTF.

V gene TRBV10-3 combines with J gene TRBJ2-1; 7 bases line up with TRBD2. The germline CDR1 and CDR2 sequences are ENHRY and SYGVKD. Trimming took 3 bases from V and 3 from J; bases not matched to a gene: 5. CDR3 length: 15 amino acids. CDR3 amino acids: CAISDRGVVYNEQFF. The CDR3 nucleotides are TGTGCCATCAGTGACCGGGGGGTGGTCTACAATGAGCAGTTCTTC.

CDR3 nucleotides: TGCGCCAGCAGCCAAGCTTGGGGCAGGGATGGGGAGACCCAGTACTTC. Translating gives CASSQAWGRDGETQYF. This chain joins TRBV4-1 and TRBJ2-5, with D tentatively TRBD1 (5 bases). The germline V gene encodes CDR1 MGHRA and CDR2 YSYEKL. The CDR3 covers 16 residues. V was pared by 1 base and J by 5 bases, with 17 bases between.

The chain joins TRBV7-2 to TRBJ2-1, with 10 bases aligning to TRBD2. Germline CDR1 is SGHTA and CDR2 is FQGNSA. CDR3 size: 14 residues. Germline trimming cut 5 bases from V and 7 bases from J; bases unmatched to any gene: 5. The CDR3 protein is CASSRLAGGNEQFF. CDR3 DNA sequence: TGTGCCAGCAGCCGGTTAGCGGGAGGTAATGAGCAGTTCTTC.

This CDR3 is CASSLALGEVTEAFF. In DNA, the CDR3 is TGTGCCAGCAGCTTAGCTCTCGGGGAGGTCACTGAAGCTTTCTTT. This chain joins TRBV11-2 and TRBJ1-1; no firm D call. The germline V gene encodes CDR1 SGHAT and CDR2 FQNNGV. V lost 1 base, J lost 4 bases, and 13 bases lay in between. This CDR3 is 15 amino acids long.

This clonotype came up once. V usage is TRBV7-6 and J usage is TRBJ2-1; a weak D match, TRBD2 (6 bases). Germline V lookup: CDR1 SGHVS, CDR2 FNYEAQ. The CDR3 has 14 amino acids. With 3 bases removed from V and 8 bases from J, the gap between germline ends came to 14 bases. The CDR3 is CASSFTTASDEQFF. The DNA of the CDR3 is TGTGCCAGCAGCTTTACGACTGCTAGCGATGAGCAGTTCTTC.

This clonotype occurred a few times. The chain recombines TRBV7-2 with TRBJ2-2; perhaps TRBD2 as D (5 bases). The germline gives CDR1 SGHTA, CDR2 FQGNSA. This CDR3 is built from 13 residues. Between the trimmed V and J ends, which lost 7 bases and 0 bases, there was a span of 6 bases. The CDR3 DNA is TGTGCCAGCACCGGGGCGAACACCGGGGAGCTGTTTTTT. Translating it yields CASTGANTGELFF.

This clonotype was recorded a few times. The rearrangement joins TRBV4-1 to TRBJ2-7; tentative D call: TRBD2 (5 bases). V lost 4 bases, J lost 0 bases, and 13 bases lay in between. The V gene's germline CDR1 is MGHRA and CDR2 YSYEKL. The CDR3 has 15 amino acids. The CDR3 loop is CASSLEYSDSYEQYF. In DNA, the CDR3 is TGCGCCAGCAGCCTAGAGTATAGCGACTCCTACGAGCAGTACTTC.

This clonotype was seen a single time. The genes are TRBV18 and TRBJ2-5, with 9 bases fitting TRBD1. The V and J ends lost 3 bases and 5 bases, in that order; junction bases with no gene match: 4. The CDR3 extends over 14 amino acids. Germline V gene data show CDR1 as KGHSH and CDR2 as LQKENI. DNA for the CDR3: TGTGCCAGCTCACCGCGACAGGGGGATGAGACCCAGTACTTC. Amino acid sequence: CASSPRQGDETQYF.

The V gene is TRBV7-8, the J gene TRBJ1-2, with 7 bases fitting TRBD1. J lost 6 bases, V lost 1 base, and 5 bases had no gene match. The germline gives CDR1 SGHVS, CDR2 FQNEAQ. The CDR3 covers 14 residues. CDR3: CASSLGQGEDGYTF. The CDR3 DNA is TGTGCCAGCAGCTTAGGACAGGGAGAAGATGGCTACACCTTC.

This clonotype has only one observation. The genes are TRBV7-2 and TRBJ2-4; 8 nucleotides agree with TRBD1. V gave up 9 bases and J gave up 11 bases; unmatched junction bases: 15. CDR3 length: 14 amino acids. Germline CDR1 is SGHTA and CDR2 is FQGNSA. CDR3 in amino acids: CASSRTGLIDVQYF. The DNA of the CDR3 is TGTGCCAGTAGCCGGACAGGGTTAATTGACGTTCAGTACTTC.

This sequence joins TRBV6-1 and TRBJ2-1; no clear D gene. The germline V gene encodes CDR1 MNHNS and CDR2 SASEGT. Trimming shortened V by 7 bases and J by 5 bases, and 15 bases separated the two germline ends. CDR3 length: 14 residues. CDR3 bases: TGTGCCAGCATTCGTGGATACGGCAACAATGAGCAGTTCTTC. Its translation: CASIRGYGNNEQFF.

This chain links TRBV24-1 with TRBJ2-1, with D perhaps TRBD1 or TRBD2 (5 bases each). Trimming stripped 1 base from V and 6 bases from J, with 15 bases between. CDR1 and CDR2 (germline): KGHDR, SFDVKD. The CDR3 runs to 16 residues. CDR3 protein: CATSDFGGEVINEQFF. The CDR3 DNA reads as TGTGCCACCAGTGATTTTGGGGGAGAAGTCATCAATGAGCAGTTCTTC.

The chain couples TRBV4-1 to TRBJ1-2; D call uncertain. V was clipped by 0 bases and J by 9 bases, with 11 bases between them. Germline V gene lookup returns CDR1 MGHRA and CDR2 YSYEKL. CDR3 length: 13 amino acids. As DNA, the CDR3 is TGCGCCAGCAGCCAAGATCAGGAACGCAGCTACACCTTC. This encodes CASSQDQERSYTF.

The chain uses TRBV15 and TRBJ2-5, with TRBD2 identical over 9 bases. This CDR3 has 16 residues. Germline values: CDR1 LNHNV, CDR2 YYDKDF (reference sequence). The V gene end was trimmed by 1 base and the J gene end by 5 bases; junction bases not matched to a gene: 8. This CDR3 reads CATSRVVAGVYETQYF. In DNA, the CDR3 is TGTGCCACCAGCAGAGTGGTAGCGGGAGTTTACGAGACCCAGTACTTC.

The rearrangement uses TRBV7-9 and TRBJ1-3; D call uncertain. This CDR3 region has 15 residues. The V and J ends lost 1 base and 4 bases respectively, with 11 bases between them. Germline lookup yields CDR1 SEHNR and CDR2 FQNEAQ (reference sequence). CDR3 residues: CASSLGRLAGNTIYF. The CDR3 DNA reads as TGTGCCAGCAGCTTAGGGAGATTAGCCGGAAACACCATATATTTT. Based on the CDR3 plus reference TRBV7-9 and TRBJ1-3, the full variable domain is DTGVSQNPRHKITKRGQNVTFRCDPISEHNRLYWYRQTLGQGPEFLTYFQNEAQLEKSRLLSDRFSAERPKGSFSTLEIQRTEQGDSAMYLCASSLGRLAGNTIYFGEGSWLTVV.

This clonotype was detected only a few times. The chain joins TRBV12-3 or TRBV12-4 to TRBJ1-6, with TRBD1 matching 8 bases. With 3 bases clipped from V and 11 bases from J, the junction kept 6 bases outside the gene matches. This CDR3 spans 14 amino acids. The CDR3 reads CASSFTGGTAPLHF. The CDR3 DNA sequence: TGTGCCAGCAGTTTCACAGGGGGGACGGCACCCCTCCACTTT.

This clonotype was counted between two and nine times. The CDR3 region has the DNA TGCGCCAGCAGCCAAGATGTCGGAGGCGAGGACACCGGGGAGCTGTTTTTT. Its translation is CASSQDVGGEDTGELFF. V is TRBV4-1 and J is TRBJ2-2, with D possibly being TRBD2 (5 bases). Germline V gene sequence: CDR1 MGHRA, CDR2 YSYEKL. This CDR3 is 17 amino acids long. Deletions cut 0 bases from V and 3 bases from J, with 14 bases between.